The 14 T cell receptor beta chains in this list originate from one sample, sequenced in a study of regulatory T cells. Broader study findings: Hydrophobic residues at CDR3 positions 6 and 7 were enriched in conventional CD4+ T cells of CD3G-deficient patients.

The primer mix had 52 TRBV and 13 TRBJ primers. Here immunoSEQ multiplex PCR was the method, and the copy in TCRdb shows in-frame clones only, minus some. The data show about 35,000 clones, with around nine tenths seen just once and over 2% held by the top ten. Antigens for these TCRs are unknown. Sequenced material: conventional CD4+ T cells sorted from blood. Receptors were obtained from a person aged 18 to 30 with CD3G deficiency.

This rearrangement joins TRBV28 to TRBJ1-4; 7 nucleotides line up with TRBD1. V dropped 6 bases and J dropped 5; count of bases not matched to a gene: 18. CDR3 length: 18 amino acids. Germline V gene lookup returns CDR1 MDHEN and CDR2 SYDVKM. The CDR3 DNA sequence: TGTGCCAGCAGCCATCAGACAGGGACTGTGAGGGCAAATGAAAAACTGTTTTTT. It is translated as CASSHQTGTVRANEKLFF.

The CDR3 protein is CASSLGGLSQETQYF. The CDR3 DNA reads TGTGCCAGCAGCTTAGGAGGACTGAGCCAAGAGACCCAGTACTTC. This chain joins TRBV7-9 and TRBJ2-5; D may be TRBD2 (5 bases). V was shortened by 1 base and J by 1 base, with 10 bases between the two germline ends. From germline, CDR1 is SEHNR and CDR2 FQNEAQ (reference sequence). The CDR3 loop spans 15 amino acids.

This clone was observed once. The V call is TRBV5-1, the J call TRBJ2-5, with 7 bases fitting TRBD1. After removal of 0 bases from V and 1 base from J, the junction contained 3 bases not matched to a gene. CDR1 and CDR2 (germline): SGHRS, YFSETQ. The CDR3 spans 15 residues. The CDR3: CASSLGGQIQETQYF. The CDR3 bases are TGCGCCAGCAGCTTGGGGGGACAGATCCAAGAGACCCAGTACTTC.

The chain couples TRBV19 to TRBJ2-1, with 11 bases matching TRBD1. The CDR3 has 12 residues. CDR1 is LNHDA and CDR2 is SQIVND in the germline V gene (reference sequence). The J segment lost 9 bases and the V segment lost 10 bases, leaving 5 bases of the junction unmatched. CDR3 coding DNA: TGTGCCACGGGGACAGGGGGATCTGAGCAGTTCTTC. This translates into CATGTGGSEQFF. Full variable domain (rest looked up from reference TRBV19 and TRBJ2-1): DGGITQSPKYLFRKEGQNVTLSCEQNLNHDAMYWYRQDPGQGLRLIYYSQIVNDFQKGDIAEGYSVSREKKESFPLTVTSAQKNPTAFYLCATGTGGSEQFFGPGTRLTVL.

The chain has TRBV19 and TRBJ1-4; 9 positions match TRBD1. V gave up 9 bases and J gave up 7 bases; unmatched junction bases: 6. The CDR3 is 13 amino acids. Germline V gene sequence: CDR1 LNHDA, CDR2 SQIVND (reference sequence). CDR3 amino acids: CASRDRESEKLFF. In DNA form, the CDR3 reads TGTGCCAGCCGGGACAGGGAAAGTGAAAAACTGTTTTTT.

The chain uses TRBV7-9 and TRBJ2-1; D remains unclear. The CDR3 sequence is 13 residues long. The germline V gene has CDR1 SEHNR and CDR2 FQNEAQ (reference sequence). V lost 5 bases and J 5 bases, leaving 10 bases between the germline ends. The CDR3 sequence: CASSRALDNEQFF. The CDR3 DNA follows: TGTGCCAGCAGCCGTGCCTTAGACAATGAGCAGTTCTTC.

The chain is built from TRBV27 and TRBJ1-1; D not resolved. With 5 bases removed from V and 3 bases from J, the gap between germline ends came to 10 bases. Germline CDR1 is MNHEY and CDR2 is SMNVEV (reference sequence). CDR3 size: 13 residues. CDR3 in DNA: TGTGCCAGCAGTCCAACACTAGACACTGAAGCTTTCTTT. It encodes CASSPTLDTEAFF.

The chain joins TRBV28 to TRBJ2-1; D call uncertain. Germline lookup yields CDR1 MDHEN and CDR2 SYDVKM. The CDR3 runs to 11 residues. V dropped 6 bases and J dropped 4 bases, with 4 bases sitting between them. In DNA, the CDR3 is TGTGCCAGCAGCCAATACAATGAGCAGTTCTTC. Residues: CASSQYNEQFF.

The chain links TRBV7-2 to TRBJ2-5, with 8 positions matching TRBD1. V gave up 1 base and J gave up 1 base; unmatched junction bases: 5. CDR3 size: 16 residues. CDR1 is SGHTA and CDR2 is FQGNSA in the germline V gene. The CDR3 DNA sequence: TGTGCCAGCAGCTTAGTGGGGACAGGCGCCCAAGAGACCCAGTACTTC. Amino acids: CASSLVGTGAQETQYF.

The V gene is TRBV6-4, the J gene TRBJ2-5; 12 bases align to TRBD1. J lost 3 bases, V lost 4 bases, and 6 bases had no gene match. Germline CDR1 MRHNA, CDR2 SNTAGT. The CDR3 length is 16 residues. The CDR3 DNA sequence: TGTGCCAGCAGTGTCGGGACAGGGGGCCGGGAAGAGACCCAGTACTTC. It encodes CASSVGTGGREETQYF.

This clone was seen just once. CDR3 sequence: CASSGRGDEQYF. In DNA, the CDR3 is TGTGCCAGTAGCGGGAGAGGAGACGAGCAGTACTTC. The rearrangement joins TRBV10-3 to TRBJ2-7; 9 bases agree with TRBD2. Germline-derived CDR1 and CDR2 are ENHRY and SYGVKD. This CDR3 spans 12 amino acids. V gave up 10 bases and J gave up 5 bases; unmatched junction bases: 6.

Details on this clone: In the same sample, other DNA sequences code for this CDR3. The chain uses TRBV5-1 and TRBJ2-6; no clear D. CDR3 length: 16 amino acids. The germline V gene has CDR1 SGHRS and CDR2 YFSETQ. Deletions cut 0 bases from V and 0 bases from J, with 7 bases between. CDR3 protein: CASSLGLSSGANVLTF. In DNA form, the CDR3 reads TGCGCCAGCAGCTTGGGACTCAGCTCTGGGGCCAACGTCCTGACTTTC.

This rearrangement joins TRBV7-2 to TRBJ2-3, with 8 nucleotides matching TRBD2. The CDR3 length is 15 residues. Germline lookup yields CDR1 SGHTA and CDR2 FQGNSA. V lost 5 bases and J lost 3; bases outside the gene matches: 7. The CDR3 protein is CASSPGGWWTDTQYF. CDR3 nucleotides: TGTGCCAGCAGCCCGGGGGGGTGGTGGACAGATACGCAGTATTTT.

The V call is TRBV6-1, the J call TRBJ1-1, with D maybe TRBD1 (5 bases). Germline V gene lookup returns CDR1 MNHNS and CDR2 SASEGT. The V gene lost 6 bases and the J gene lost 7 bases, with 15 bases spanning the gap. The CDR3 is made up of 13 amino acids. The CDR3 is CASRTTGHHEAFF. The CDR3 nucleotides read TGTGCCAGCAGGACAACGGGGCACCATGAAGCTTTCTTT.